This is a list of T cell receptor beta chains from one sample in a study of T-cell memory formation after mild COVID-19. Each CDR3 protein gets one entry after TCRdb re-called the 5' RACE reads with MiXCR. The sample holds 100,000 to 150,000 distinct CDR3 sequences, about 5.9% seen once. Sequencing used PBMCs or a T cell subset sorted from them (not recorded which). The receptor source for this set is an adult woman who had mild COVID-19 (a few samples of this study predate the infection). Cell type and time point are not known. The CDR3 runs from the conserved cysteine through the conserved F or W. The D gene is left open where the match is weak. Rows may omit the clone size; those that give it use once, few, many or a size class.

length	D	V	J	size	DNA	CDR3
14	-	TRBV5-1	TRBJ2-1	many	TGCGCCAGCAGCTTGGGACAGGCCCCAAATGAGCAGTTCTTC	CASSLGQAPNEQFF
13	-	TRBV2	TRBJ2-3	many	TGTGCCAGCAGTGAAGGAAACACAGATACGCAGTATTTT	CASSEGNTDTQYF
16	TRBD2	TRBV20-1	TRBJ2-1	few	TGCAGTGCTAGAGATTGGGCTAGCGGGGTTAACAATGAGCAGTTCTTC	CSARDWASGVNNEQFF
15	-	TRBV5-1	TRBJ2-7	many	TGCGCCAGCAGCTTGGGGCCGGGTCCATCCTACGAGCAGTACTTC	CASSLGPGPSYEQYF
14	-	TRBV10-3	TRBJ2-7	-	TGTGCCATCAGTCCGGGGAGGAGTTCCTACGAGCAGTACTTC	CAISPGRSSYEQYF
15	-	TRBV15	TRBJ2-4	few	TGTGCCACCAAGGCAGGGTACGGGTCCAAAAACATTCAGTACTTC	CATKAGYGSKNIQYF
14	TRBD1	TRBV19	TRBJ1-2	-	TGTGCCAGTAGTAAACAGGGGGTTTGGTATGGCTACACCTTC	CASSKQGVWYGYTF
15	-	TRBV5-5	TRBJ2-2	few	TGTGCCAGCAGCTTGGGAGGGTCGGTCACCGGGGAGCTGTTTTTT	CASSLGGSVTGELFF
18	TRBD2	TRBV4-3	TRBJ2-1	many	TGCGCCAGCAGCCAAGACGGAACGGGCCTAGCGGGAGAGGTTGAGCAGTTCTTC	CASSQDGTGLAGEVEQFF
13	-	TRBV7-9	TRBJ2-7	-	TGTGCCAGCAGCTTAGGACAGTTCTACGAGCAGTACTTC	CASSLGQFYEQYF
14	-	TRBV5-1	TRBJ1-6	many	TGCGCCAGCAGCACGGGACAACATAATTCACCCCTCCACTTT	CASSTGQHNSPLHF
15	-	TRBV27	TRBJ1-2	few	TGTGCCAGCAGTTTATCTCGTGGGGGAGGGTATGGCTACACCTTC	CASSLSRGGGYGYTF
16	TRBD2	TRBV11-3	TRBJ2-7	-	TGTGCCAGCAGCCTCCACTTGGGACTAGCGGGCGACGAGCAGTACTTC	CASSLHLGLAGDEQYF
15	-	TRBV4-2	TRBJ2-1	many	TGTGCCAGCAGCCCTCAGGGCAGGGGAAACAATGAGCAGTTCTTC	CASSPQGRGNNEQFF
13	-	TRBV24-1	TRBJ2-3	few	TGTGCCACTCTCTTCTTGGGGCCAGATACGCAGTATTTT	CATLFLGPDTQYF
15	-	TRBV9	TRBJ2-3	many	TGTGCCAGCAGCGTTTACTCAGGGCCCACAGATACGCAGTATTTT	CASSVYSGPTDTQYF
13	-	TRBV5-1	TRBJ2-5	medium-sized	TGCGCCAGCCGTAAAGGACTACAAGAGACCCAGTACTTC	CASRKGLQETQYF
14	-	TRBV5-5	TRBJ1-2	-	TGTGCCAGCAGCTTGTGGGATCGGGGCTATGGCTACACCTTC	CASSLWDRGYGYTF
21	TRBD2	TRBV4-3	TRBJ2-1	few	TGCGCCAGCAGCCAAGATCTATTAAGTAGCGGGAGAACCGGCTCCTACAATGAGCAGTTCTTC	CASSQDLLSSGRTGSYNEQFF
17	-	TRBV6-6	TRBJ2-6	few	TGTGCCAGCAGTTACGGACACAGAAACTCTGGGGCCAACGTCCTGACTTTC	CASSYGHRNSGANVLTF
13	-	TRBV4-3	TRBJ2-5	many	TGCGCCAGCAGCCAAAACTTTCAAGAGACCCAGTACTTC	CASSQNFQETQYF
12	-	TRBV12-3/TRBV12-4	TRBJ1-5	-	TGTGCCAGCAGTCCACAGAATCAGCCCCAGCATTTT	CASSPQNQPQHF
16	-	TRBV5-1	TRBJ2-7	-	TGCGCCAGCAGCTTGGCCATTGTAGGCGGACGGTACGAGCAGTACTTC	CASSLAIVGGRYEQYF
14	-	TRBV12-3/TRBV12-4	TRBJ2-3	many	TGTGCCAGCAGTTTGGGCGGGGTAGGGGATACGCAGTATTTT	CASSLGGVGDTQYF
15	-	TRBV5-1	TRBJ2-3	-	TGCGCCAGCAGCTTGAACGTAGCTAGCACAGATACGCAGTATTTT	CASSLNVASTDTQYF
13	-	TRBV5-1	TRBJ1-1	few	TGCGCCAGCAGCGTTGGAGCGGGTCTTGAAGCTTTCTTT	CASSVGAGLEAFF
14	TRBD2	TRBV7-3	TRBJ2-5	few	TGTGCCAGCAGCCCGGGGGGGCCCTTGGAGACCCAGTACTTC	CASSPGGPLETQYF
8	-	TRBV18	TRBJ1-1	few	TGTGCCAGCACACCTTTACTCTTT	CASTPLLF
14	-	TRBV5-4	TRBJ1-1	-	TGTGCCAGCATACTGCCTCCCCCTAACGCTGAAGCTTTCTTT	CASILPPPNAEAFF
14	TRBD1	TRBV7-9	TRBJ2-7	many	TGTGCCAGCAGCCGCGGACAGGGGGACTACGAGCAGTACTTC	CASSRGQGDYEQYF
13	TRBD1	TRBV27	TRBJ2-7	-	TGTGCCAGCAGAGAACAGGGGGATAACGAGCAGTACTTC	CASREQGDNEQYF
17	TRBD1	TRBV5-1	TRBJ1-2	-	TGCGCCAGCAGCGGATGGACAGGGGAGTTTGGACACAAAGGCTACACCTTC	CASSGWTGEFGHKGYTF
12	-	TRBV20-1	TRBJ1-1	many	TGCAGTGCTAGTAGAGGAGGTGCTGAAGCTTTCTTT	CSASRGGAEAFF
17	-	TRBV7-9	TRBJ2-1	few	TGTGCCAGCAGCTTAAGGGGATACGGGAGCCCTGTCCATGAGCAGTTCTTC	CASSLRGYGSPVHEQFF